This entry concerns a single T cell receptor beta chain. Its antigen is unknown. These data originate in a study of CD8 T cells in Susac syndrome. Study findings and constraints: Peak Susac CD8+ clonal expansion was seen in TEMRA cells and active patients.

V was clipped by 7 bases and J by 4 bases; unmatched bases: 6. From germline, CDR1 is DFQATT and CDR2 SNEGSKA (reference sequence). The CDR3 runs 13 residues. When the RNA was reverse transcribed, random hexamers were used with an input of about 0.45 to 1 ug. A multiplex approach, immunoSEQ multiplex PCR, amplified TCR beta CDR3 across 54 Vbeta and 13 Jbeta. TCRdb passed the immunoSEQ multiplex PCR reads through MiXCR, listing each CDR3 protein once. Of 84,000 or so distinct CDR3 sequences listed, roughly 94% are singletons. This sequence joins TRBV20-1 and TRBJ2-7; 11 positions agree with TRBD2. This clonotype was obtained from a human donor with Susac syndrome. The sequenced sample consisted of CD8+ T cells from PBMCs. The CDR3 here is CSGELAGEYEQYF. For the CDR3, the DNA is TGCAGTGGGGAACTAGCGGGAGAATACGAGCAGTACTTC.